The entry below gives a single T cell receptor beta chain sequence along with its context. These data are taken from a study of blood T cell repertoires in COVID-19. CDR1 is KGHSH and CDR2 is LQKENI in the germline V gene. Trimming took 5 bases from V and 7 from J, leaving 20 bases between them. There are 15 residues in the CDR3. Clones were sequenced by immunoSEQ multiplex PCR, and TCRdb holds only the in-frame ones, with some missing. This sample carries tens of thousands of clones, 89% of them seen once, and the ten largest clones take over 1.5%. The specimen was peripheral blood. The sequence was collected from a man in his fifties or sixties with acute or convalescent COVID-19. The chain combines TRBV18 with TRBJ1-1; a weak D match, TRBD1 (6 bases). In DNA form, the CDR3 reads TGTGCCAGCTCAGCCGACAACTTCAGGGGAATTGAAGCTTTCTTT. This sequence encodes CASSADNFRGIEAFF.